The 16 T cell receptor beta chains reported below all come from one sample, sequenced in a study of T cell changes during pregnancy in multiple sclerosis. Only in-frame clones appear in the TCRdb table, and some are missing; sequencing was by immunoSEQ multiplex PCR. The table shows about 47,000 clones, with approximately 93% occurring only once. The sequencing here drew on peripheral blood, taken in the second trimester of pregnancy. These receptors all come from a female donor with multiple sclerosis, enrolled in a pregnancy study.

CDR3 sequence reads: CASSPPLESYEQYF. The CDR3 bases are TGTGCCAGCAGCCCCCCACTTGAATCCTACGAGCAGTACTTC. The rearrangement links TRBV9 to TRBJ2-7; no clear D gene. V shed 4 bases and J shed 1 base, with 12 bases lying between them. CDR3 length equals 14 residues. In germline, CDR1 is SGDLS, CDR2 YYNGEE.

The chain links TRBV19 to TRBJ1-5; TRBD1 matches at 7 bases. The germline gives CDR1 LNHDA, CDR2 SQIVND (reference sequence). Losses at the gene ends were 3 bases for V and 6 bases for J; bases not matched to a gene: 11. The CDR3 runs to 16 residues. CDR3 loop: CASSMTGSGLSQPQHF. The DNA for the CDR3 is TGTGCCAGTAGTATGACAGGGAGCGGATTAAGTCAGCCCCAGCATTTT.

J is TRBJ2-1 and V is TRBV11-3; TRBD2 matches 9 bases. This CDR3 spans 13 amino acids. Losses at the gene ends were 5 bases for V and 15 bases for J; bases not matched to a gene: 11. CDR1 is SGHNT and CDR2 is YENEEA in the germline V gene. For the CDR3, the DNA is TGTGCCAGCAGCCCAGGCCGGTCGCGGGAGGGGTTCTTC. It specifies CASSPGRSREGFF.

This chain joins TRBV9 and TRBJ2-3; D not resolved. Germline CDR1 reads SGDLS; CDR2 reads YYNGEE. V lost 4 bases and J lost 2, with 8 bases in between. There are 13 residues in the CDR3. The CDR3 sequence: CASSLRDTDTQYF. The CDR3 nucleotides are TGTGCCAGCAGCCTCCGAGACACAGATACGCAGTATTTT.

The rearrangement uses TRBV7-2 and TRBJ2-7; D remains ambiguous. The V end lost 5 bases, the J end lost 3 bases, and 23 bases lay between the germline ends. The CDR3 is 17 residues long. Germline CDR1 reads SGHTA; CDR2 reads FQGNSA. The CDR3 DNA is TGTGCCAGCAGCCCACCCGGAACCCTTTGGGCGAGCTACGAGCAGTACTTC. This gives the protein CASSPPGTLWASYEQYF.

The CDR3 protein is CASSAGGTATSGRWDTQYF. DNA for the CDR3: TGTGCCAGCAGTGCAGGAGGGACGGCAACTAGCGGGAGATGGGATACGCAGTATTTT. The chain recombines TRBV6-1 with TRBJ2-3; 11 positions agree with TRBD2. Trimming removed 4 bases from V and 6 bases from J; junction bases left unmatched: 18. This CDR3 region has 19 residues. CDR1 MNHNS and CDR2 SASEGT come from the germline V gene.

V usage is TRBV12-5 and J usage is TRBJ2-7; 10 bases match TRBD2. CDR3 length equals 19 residues. Germline CDR1 reads LGHNT; CDR2 reads FRNRAP. After removal of 1 base from V and 2 bases from J, the junction contained 14 bases not matched to a gene. CDR3 residues: CASGLDPGKGTSVPYEQYF. CDR3 DNA: TGTGCTAGTGGTTTGGACCCCGGTAAAGGGACTAGCGTTCCCTACGAGCAGTACTTC. Based on the CDR3 plus reference TRBV12-5 and TRBJ2-7, the full variable domain is DARVTQTPRHKVTEMGQEVTMRCQPILGHNTVFWYRQTMMQGLELLAYFRNRAPLDDSGMPKDRFSAEMPDATLATLKIQPSEPRDSAVYFCASGLDPGKGTSVPYEQYFGPGTRLTVT.

The chain uses TRBV10-3 and TRBJ1-1; 7 bases line up with TRBD1. The CDR3 runs to 13 residues. CDR1 and CDR2 (germline): ENHRY, SYGVKD. The ends lost 7 bases at V and 1 base at J; junction bases unmatched: 3. The CDR3 nucleotides read TGTGCCATCATGGGACAGCCGAACACTGAAGCTTTCTTT. Translation: CAIMGQPNTEAFF.

The V gene is TRBV25-1, the J gene TRBJ1-1; a weak D match, TRBD1 (6 bases). Germline CDR1 is MGHDK and CDR2 is SYGVNS. The CDR3 runs 18 residues. The V and J ends lost 1 base and 0 bases respectively, with 18 bases between them. Written as DNA, the CDR3 is TGTGCCAGCAGTGAATCAATAGGGGGTAAGGCCATGAACACTGAAGCTTTCTTT. This translates into CASSESIGGKAMNTEAFF.

The rearrangement joins TRBV20-1 to TRBJ1-2; D gene ambiguous. Deletions cut 0 bases from V and 4 bases from J, with 3 bases between. The CDR3 is 11 amino acids. The germline gives CDR1 DFQATT, CDR2 SNEGSKA (reference sequence). This CDR3 is CSAREAYGYTF. CDR3 in DNA: TGCAGTGCTAGAGAGGCCTATGGCTACACCTTC.

The J gene is TRBJ2-7, the V gene TRBV6-5; D might be TRBD1 (5 bases). There are 14 residues in the CDR3. CDR1 is MNHEY, CDR2 SVGAGI, per germline. V lost 10 bases to trimming and J lost 0 bases, with 16 bases between them. The CDR3 nucleotides are TGTGCCACCCGTACAGGTTATTACTCCTACGAGCAGTACTTC. It encodes CATRTGYYSYEQYF.

The rearrangement uses TRBV30 and TRBJ2-1, with TRBD2 as a possible D gene (6 bases). The V end was cut by 3 bases, the J end by 2 bases, with 11 bases between. The germline V gene has CDR1 GTSNPN and CDR2 SVGIG (reference sequence). The CDR3 runs to 14 residues. The CDR3 DNA follows: TGTGCCTGGAGGGGGGGAATTACCTACAATGAGCAGTTCTTC. Protein: CAWRGGITYNEQFF. The variable domain in full, with the rest retrieved from reference TRBV30 and TRBJ2-1, is SQTIHQWPATLVQPVGSPLSLECTVEGTSNPNLYWYRQAAGRGLQLLFYSVGIGQISSEVPQNLSASRPQDRQFILSSKKLLLSDSGFYLCAWRGGITYNEQFFGPGTRLTVL.

This clone has just one count. The chain has TRBV7-9 and TRBJ2-7, with 10 bases lining up with TRBD2. V shed 5 bases, J shed 5 bases, and the junction held 12 bases outside the gene matches. CDR1 and CDR2 (germline): SEHNR, FQNEAQ (reference sequence). There are 16 residues in the CDR3. The CDR3 is CASSILTSGFSHEQYF. The CDR3 coding sequence is TGTGCCAGCAGCATATTGACTAGCGGGTTTTCCCACGAGCAGTACTTC.

V gene TRBV7-2 combines with J gene TRBJ2-3; 9 nucleotides match TRBD2. CDR1 is SGHTA, CDR2 FQGNSA, per germline. The CDR3 length is 16 residues. Losses at the gene ends were 4 bases for V and 3 bases for J; bases not matched to a gene: 8. CDR3 sequence (DNA): TGTGCCAGCAGCTCAGAGGCGCTAGCGGGAACAGATACGCAGTATTTT. Residues: CASSSEALAGTDTQYF.

The chain employs TRBV7-3 and TRBJ2-1; 7 bases fit TRBD2. The CDR3 consists of 15 residues. J gave up 10 bases and V 5 bases, and 14 bases lay outside the gene matches. Per the germline V gene, CDR1 is SGHTA and CDR2 is FQGTGA. In DNA form, the CDR3 reads TGTGCCAGCAGCCTGACGCAGGGACTACCTCGGGAGCAGTTCTTC. Its protein product is CASSLTQGLPREQFF.

V is TRBV21-1 and J is TRBJ1-5. TRBV21-1 is labeled a pseudogene. The CDR3 is 18 residues long. The CDR3 loop is CASSPSRGRRGGNQPQHF. CDR3 nucleotides: TGTGCCAGCAGCCCAAGCCGGGGGAGAAGGGGTGGCAATCAGCCCCAGCATTTT.